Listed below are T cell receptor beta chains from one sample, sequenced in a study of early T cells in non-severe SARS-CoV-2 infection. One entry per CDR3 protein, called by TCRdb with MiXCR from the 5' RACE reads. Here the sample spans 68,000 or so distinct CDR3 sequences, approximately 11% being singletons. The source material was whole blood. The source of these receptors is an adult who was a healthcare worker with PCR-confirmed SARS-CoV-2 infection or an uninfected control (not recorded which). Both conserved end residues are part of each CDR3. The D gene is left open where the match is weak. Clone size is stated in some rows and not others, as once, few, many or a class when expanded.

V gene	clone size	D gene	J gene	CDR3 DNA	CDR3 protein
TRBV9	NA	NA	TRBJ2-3	TGTGCCAGCAGCGTAGGAGGGACAAGAGGAGATACGCAGTATTTT	CASSVGGTRGDTQYF
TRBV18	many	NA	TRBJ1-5	TGTGCCAGCTCAACCAATGATAATCAGCCCCAGCATTTT	CASSTNDNQPQHF
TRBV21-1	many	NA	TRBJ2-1	TGTGCCAGCAGCAAAGCGCACAGGGGGCTTTACAATGAGCAGTTCTTC	CASSKAHRGLYNEQFF
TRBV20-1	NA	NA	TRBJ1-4	TGCAGTGCTAGATTGAGGACAGCCGAAAAACTGTTTTTT	CSARLRTAEKLFF
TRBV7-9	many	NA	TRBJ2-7	TGTGCCAGCAGCTTGGGTCCCGGACTGAAGTCCTACGAGCAGTACTTC	CASSLGPGLKSYEQYF
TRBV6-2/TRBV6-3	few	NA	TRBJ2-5	TGTGCCAGCAGTCCGGTTATAGGGGAGACCCAGTACTTC	CASSPVIGETQYF
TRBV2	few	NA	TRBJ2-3	TGTGCCAGCAGTCGCCCTAGTGTTGGTTGGGATACGCAGTATTTT	CASSRPSVGWDTQYF
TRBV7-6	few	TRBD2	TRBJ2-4	TGTGCCAGCAGCCCATTGACTAGCGGGAAAAACATTCAGTACTTC	CASSPLTSGKNIQYF
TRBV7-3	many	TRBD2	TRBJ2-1	TGTGCCAGCAGCTTTAGCGGGAGCTCCTACAATGAGCAGTTCTTC	CASSFSGSSYNEQFF
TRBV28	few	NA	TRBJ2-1	TGTGCCAGCAGTCCGACCGTATACGACCTAGAGAGGGATGAGCAGTTCTTC	CASSPTVYDLERDEQFF
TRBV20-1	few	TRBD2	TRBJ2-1	TGCAGTGCCCACGGACTAGCGGGAGGCCGCGGTGAGCAGTTCTTC	CSAHGLAGGRGEQFF
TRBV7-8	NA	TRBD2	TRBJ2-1	TGTGCCAGCAGCCCCTTGACTAGCGGGTACAATGAGCAGTTCTTC	CASSPLTSGYNEQFF
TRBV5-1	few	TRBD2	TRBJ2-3	TGCGCCAGCAGTAGTTTAGCGGGGGATACGCAGTATTTT	CASSSLAGDTQYF
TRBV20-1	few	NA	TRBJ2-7	TGCAGTGCTAGGCCGACCTACGAGCAGTACTTC	CSARPTYEQYF
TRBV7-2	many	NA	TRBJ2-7	TGTGCCAGCAGCTGGGGCCCTAGCGTCGCCTACGAGCAGTACTTC	CASSWGPSVAYEQYF
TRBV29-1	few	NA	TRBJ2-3	TGCAGCGTGGGGGTCGGCACAGATACGCAGTATTTT	CSVGVGTDTQYF
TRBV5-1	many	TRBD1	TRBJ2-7	TGCGCCAGCAGCTTCCTGCCGGGACAGGGTTCCCGCGAGCAGTACTTC	CASSFLPGQGSREQYF
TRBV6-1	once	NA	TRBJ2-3	TGTGCCAGCAGTGAAGACAGGGACACGCAGTATTTT	CASSEDRDTQYF
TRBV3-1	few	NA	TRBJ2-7	TGTGCCAGCAGCCAAGGTCCTTGGGGCGAGCAGTACTTC	CASSQGPWGEQYF
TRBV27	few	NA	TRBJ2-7	TGTGCCAGCAGGCACCACGAGGAGCACGAGCAGTACTTC	CASRHHEEHEQYF
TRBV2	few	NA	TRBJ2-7	TGTGCCAGCAGTGAAGAACCCAGCGGATCCTACGAGCAGTACTTC	CASSEEPSGSYEQYF
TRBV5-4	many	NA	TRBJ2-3	TGTGCCAGCAGCTTGATGTCCTCCCCTGGATCGTCAGATACGCAGTATTTT	CASSLMSSPGSSDTQYF
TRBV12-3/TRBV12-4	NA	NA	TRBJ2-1	TGTGCCAGCAGTCCTCGGACTCGTCGGGCACATGAGCAGTTCTTC	CASSPRTRRAHEQFF
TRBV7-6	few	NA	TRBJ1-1	TGTGCCAGCAGCTTAAGTATAAGGGAGCGAGCTGAAGCTTTCTTT	CASSLSIRERAEAFF
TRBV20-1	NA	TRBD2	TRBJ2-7	TGCAGTGCTGGGACTAGCAACTACGAGCAGTACTTC	CSAGTSNYEQYF
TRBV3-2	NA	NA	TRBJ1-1	TGTGCCAGCAGCCAAAGGGGGTGGGCCCTACTCCCCATGAACACTGATGCTTTCTTT	CASSQRGWALLPMNTDAFF
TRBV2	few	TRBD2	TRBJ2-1	TGTGCCAGCAGTTTTAGCGGGAAGGCCTACAATGAGCAGTTCTTC	CASSFSGKAYNEQFF
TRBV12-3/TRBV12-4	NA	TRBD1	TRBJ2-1	TGTGCCAGCACCTGGGACGGGACAGGGGGCAATGAGCAGTTCTTC	CASTWDGTGGNEQFF
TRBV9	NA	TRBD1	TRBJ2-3	TGTGCCAGCACCTTACTTACAGGGGCAGATACGCAGTATTTT	CASTLLTGADTQYF
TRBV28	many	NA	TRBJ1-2	TGTGCCAGCACCCCCCTCCCTGTGGGAAATGGCTACACCTTC	CASTPLPVGNGYTF
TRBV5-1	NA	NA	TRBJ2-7	TGCGCCAGCAGGACGGGACCGACGGGGGAGCAGTACTTC	CASRTGPTGEQYF
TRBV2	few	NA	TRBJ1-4	TGTGCCAGCAGTTCAGGTCTTGAAAAACTGTTTTTT	CASSSGLEKLFF
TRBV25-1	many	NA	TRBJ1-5	TGTGCCAGCAGTGAAGGAAATCAGCCCCAGCATTTT	CASSEGNQPQHF
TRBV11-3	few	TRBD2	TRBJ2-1	TGTGCCAGCAGCTCCAGACTAGCGGACTACAATGAGCAGTTCTTC	CASSSRLADYNEQFF
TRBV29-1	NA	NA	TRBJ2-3	TGCAGCGCCGGGACGACAGATACGCAGTATTTT	CSAGTTDTQYF
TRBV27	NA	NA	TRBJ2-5	TGTGCCAGCAGGAGTTACGGAGAGACCCAGTACTTC	CASRSYGETQYF
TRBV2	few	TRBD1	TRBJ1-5	TGTGCCAGCAGCTGGATGACAGGGGAGCAGCCCCAGCATTTT	CASSWMTGEQPQHF
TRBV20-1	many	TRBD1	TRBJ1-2	TGCAGTGGGACAGGGGCGCATCTTAGTCCGGGCTACACCTTC	CSGTGAHLSPGYTF
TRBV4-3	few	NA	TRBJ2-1	TGCGCCAGCAGCCAAGATCGAAGGGGGGAGCAGTTCTTC	CASSQDRRGEQFF
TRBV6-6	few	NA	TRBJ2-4	TGTGCCAGCAGTTACCGGAGAGAAAACATTCAGTACTTC	CASSYRRENIQYF
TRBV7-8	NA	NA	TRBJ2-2	TGTGCCAGCAGCTTAACAGGAGCGGACACCGGGGAGCTGTTTTTT	CASSLTGADTGELFF
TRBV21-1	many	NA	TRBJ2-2	TGTGCCAGCAGCAAAGGACTAAGCTTTTGCCCGAACACCGGGGAGCTGTTTTTT	CASSKGLSFCPNTGELFF
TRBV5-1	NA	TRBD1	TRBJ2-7	TGCGCCAGCAGCTTGGTAGAGGGGGCCAACGAGCAGTACTTC	CASSLVEGANEQYF
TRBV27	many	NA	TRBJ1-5	TGTGCCAGCAGAAAATCGATGGGGGACGTTCAGCCCCAGCATTTT	CASRKSMGDVQPQHF
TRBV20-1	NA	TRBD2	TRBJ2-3	TGCAGTGCTAGAAAGCGGGGTAGCACAGATACGCAGTATTTT	CSARKRGSTDTQYF
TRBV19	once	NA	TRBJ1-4	TGTGCCAGTAGCCGGACAACTAATGAAAAACTGTTTTTT	CASSRTTNEKLFF
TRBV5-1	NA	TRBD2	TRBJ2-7	TGCGCCAGCAGCATAAGCGGGAGTGCCTACGAGCAGTACTTC	CASSISGSAYEQYF
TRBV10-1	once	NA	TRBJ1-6	TGCGCCAGCAGTGAGGGCCCCCCAGGGTCACCCCTCCACTTT	CASSEGPPGSPLHF
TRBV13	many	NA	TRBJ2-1	TGTGCCAGCGGGTACTACAATGAGCAGTTCTTC	CASGYYNEQFF
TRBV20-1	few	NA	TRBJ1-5	TGCAGTGCTAGTCCCGCAAATAGCAATCAGCCCCAGCATTTT	CSASPANSNQPQHF
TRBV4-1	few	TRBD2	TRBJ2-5	TGCGCCAGCAGCCAAGATCCGGCGGGAGAGGAGACCCAGTACTTC	CASSQDPAGEETQYF
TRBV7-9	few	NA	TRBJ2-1	TGTGCCAGCAGCTTAGGGGGGCCTTACAATGAGCAGTTCTTC	CASSLGGPYNEQFF
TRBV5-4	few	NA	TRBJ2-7	TGTGCCAGCAGCTTGATAACAGGGCGCTACTACGAGCAGTACTTC	CASSLITGRYYEQYF
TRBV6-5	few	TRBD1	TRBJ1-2	TGTGCCAGCAGTTTACAAACCGGGACAGGGCAATATGGCTACACCTTC	CASSLQTGTGQYGYTF
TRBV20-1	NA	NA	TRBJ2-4	TGCAGTGCCTCGCTCGGTATTCAGTACTTC	CSASLGIQYF